The clone carrying this T cell receptor beta chain came up a few times. The germline CDR1 and CDR2 sequences are MNHEY and SVGAGI. This CDR3 comprises 13 residues. V was pared by 5 bases and J by 3 bases, with 10 bases between. This sample was included in a study of human T cells and chemical hapten exposure. Individual cDNA molecules (in the library) carried attached unique molecular identifiers. Per the original methods: Samples had a median of around 88,000 TCRs, ranging roughly 23,224 to 700,000. Using its own MiXCR run on the RACE reads, TCRdb lists one record per CDR3 protein. The V and J calls and clone size are TCRdb's, not the authors'. Of 300,000 to 400,000 distinct CDR3 sequences in the sample, 5.1% are singletons; the top ten hold 2.6%. Indicated time point: pre-sensitization, week 0. Treatment in this sample: therapeutic diphenylcyclopropenone sensitization with weekly scalp DPC.

Source: whole blood, taken in connection with sensitization to the hapten diphenylcyclopropenone (DPC). The receptor comes from a woman in her forties or fifties with alopecia areata. Some clones in this sample may be carry-over from other donors' samples. V usage is TRBV6-5 and J usage is TRBJ1-1; no clear D. The CDR3 here is CASSKGLDTEAFF. The DNA of the CDR3 is TGTGCCAGCAGTAAGGGCTTAGACACTGAAGCTTTCTTT.